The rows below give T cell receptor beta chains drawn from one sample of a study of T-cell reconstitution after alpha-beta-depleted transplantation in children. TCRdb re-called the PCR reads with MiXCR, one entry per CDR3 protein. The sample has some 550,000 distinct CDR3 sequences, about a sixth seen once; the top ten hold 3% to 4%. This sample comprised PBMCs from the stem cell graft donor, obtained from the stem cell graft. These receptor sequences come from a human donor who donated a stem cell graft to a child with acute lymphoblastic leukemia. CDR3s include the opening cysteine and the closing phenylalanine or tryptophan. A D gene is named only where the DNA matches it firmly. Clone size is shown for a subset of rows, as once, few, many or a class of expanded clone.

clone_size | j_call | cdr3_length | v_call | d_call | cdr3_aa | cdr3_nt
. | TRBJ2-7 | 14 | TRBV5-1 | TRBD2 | CASSLGSGSDEQYF | TGCGCCAGCAGCCTGGGGAGCGGGAGCGACGAGCAGTACTTC
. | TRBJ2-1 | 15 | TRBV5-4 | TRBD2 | CASSSTSGRAGEQFF | TGTGCCAGCAGCTCCACTAGCGGGAGGGCCGGTGAGCAGTTCTTC
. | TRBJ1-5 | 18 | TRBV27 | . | CASSLIQGAGHRYQPQHF | TGTGCCAGCAGTTTAATCCAAGGGGCAGGTCATCGATACCAGCCCCAGCATTTT
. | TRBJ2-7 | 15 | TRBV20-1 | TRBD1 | CSAATGGGRSYEQYF | TGCAGTGCGGCCACAGGGGGTGGGAGGTCCTACGAGCAGTACTTC
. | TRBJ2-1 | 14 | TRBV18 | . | CASSPAGSYNEQFF | TGTGCCAGCTCACCGGCGGGGTCATACAATGAGCAGTTCTTC
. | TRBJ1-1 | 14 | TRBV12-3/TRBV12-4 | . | CASSRPGGGTEAFF | TGTGCCAGCAGCCGTCCTGGAGGGGGCACTGAAGCTTTCTTT
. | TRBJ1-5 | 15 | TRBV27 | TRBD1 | CASSPVGTGVQPQHF | TGTGCCAGCAGTCCCGTCGGGACAGGGGTTCAGCCCCAGCATTTT
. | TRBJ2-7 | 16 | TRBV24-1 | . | CATSEAPGTALFTQYF | TGTGCCACCAGTGAGGCGCCCGGGACGGCTCTCTTTACCCAGTACTTC
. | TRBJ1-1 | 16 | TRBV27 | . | CASRSFSMEVNTEAFF | TGTGCCAGCAGATCCTTCTCTATGGAGGTGAACACTGAAGCTTTCTTT
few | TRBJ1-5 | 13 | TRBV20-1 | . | CSAQGSSNQPQHF | TGCAGTGCCCAGGGCTCGAGCAATCAGCCCCAGCATTTT
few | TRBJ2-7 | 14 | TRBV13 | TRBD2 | CASSDTSDGHEQYF | TGTGCCAGCAGCGATACTAGCGACGGCCACGAGCAGTACTTC
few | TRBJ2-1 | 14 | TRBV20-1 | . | CSARDLTIANEQFF | TGCAGTGCTAGAGATCTTACAATTGCCAATGAGCAGTTCTTC
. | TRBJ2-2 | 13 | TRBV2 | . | CASSEGGTGELFF | TGTGCCAGCAGTGAGGGCGGGACCGGGGAGCTGTTTTTT
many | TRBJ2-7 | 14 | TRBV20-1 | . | CSARGRGAGYEQYF | TGCAGTGCTAGAGGGCGGGGAGCAGGCTACGAGCAGTACTTC
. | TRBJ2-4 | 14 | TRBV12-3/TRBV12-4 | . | CASTYRSQENIQYF | TGTGCCAGCACCTACAGAAGCCAAGAAAACATTCAGTACTTC
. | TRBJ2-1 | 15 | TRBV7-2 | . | CASSLGGPGGDEQFF | TGTGCCAGCAGCTTAGGGGGGCCTGGCGGGGATGAGCAGTTCTTC
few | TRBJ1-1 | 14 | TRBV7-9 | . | CASSSSVGNTEAFF | TGTGCCAGCAGCTCCTCGGTGGGGAACACTGAAGCTTTCTTT
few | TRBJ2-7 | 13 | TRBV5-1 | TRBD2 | CASSREGPYEQYF | TGCGCCAGCAGCCGGGAGGGCCCCTACGAGCAGTACTTC
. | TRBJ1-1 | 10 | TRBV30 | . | CAWFDTEAFF | TGTGCCTGGTTCGACACTGAAGCTTTCTTT
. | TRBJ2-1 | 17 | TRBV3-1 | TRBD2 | CASSQDIASGSWDEQFF | TGTGCCAGCAGCCAAGATATAGCTAGCGGGAGTTGGGATGAGCAGTTCTTC
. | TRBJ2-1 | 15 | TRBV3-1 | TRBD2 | CASSQEGLAYNEQFF | TGTGCCAGCAGCCAAGAGGGACTAGCCTACAATGAGCAGTTCTTC
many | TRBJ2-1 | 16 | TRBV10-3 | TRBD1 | CAISESSQGGYNEQFF | TGTGCCATCAGTGAGTCCTCACAGGGGGGCTACAATGAGCAGTTCTTC
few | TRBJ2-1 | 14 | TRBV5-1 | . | CASSSHEESDEQFF | TGCGCCAGCAGCTCGCATGAAGAAAGCGATGAGCAGTTCTTC
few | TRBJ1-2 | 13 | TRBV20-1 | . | CSAQGGTVYGYTF | TGCAGTGCTCAAGGGGGGACCGTCTATGGCTACACCTTC
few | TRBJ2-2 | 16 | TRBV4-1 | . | CASSHRTRDSTGELFF | TGCGCCAGCAGCCATAGGACCCGAGATTCCACCGGGGAGCTGTTTTTT
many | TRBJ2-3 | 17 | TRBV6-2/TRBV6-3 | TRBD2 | CASSFRTSGKSRDTQYF | TGTGCCAGCAGTTTCCGGACTAGCGGGAAATCGCGGGATACGCAGTATTTT
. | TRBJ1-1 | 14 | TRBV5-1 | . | CASSLVRGTTEAFF | TGCGCCAGCAGCTTGGTGAGGGGGACCACTGAAGCTTTCTTT
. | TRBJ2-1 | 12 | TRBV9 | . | CASSVEGDEQFF | TGTGCCAGCAGCGTAGAGGGGGATGAGCAGTTCTTC
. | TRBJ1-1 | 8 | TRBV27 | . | CASGEAFF | TGTGCCAGCGGGGAAGCTTTCTTT
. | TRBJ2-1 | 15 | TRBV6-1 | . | CASSLSGSPSDEQFF | TGTGCCAGCAGCTTGTCTGGATCCCCCAGCGATGAGCAGTTCTTC
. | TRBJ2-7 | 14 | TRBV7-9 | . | CASSLDGVRYEQYF | TGTGCCAGCAGCTTAGATGGGGTTCGATACGAGCAGTACTTC
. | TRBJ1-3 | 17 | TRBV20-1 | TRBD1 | CSARVGQGRLAGNTIYF | TGCAGTGCTAGAGTGGGACAGGGGAGGTTAGCTGGAAACACCATATATTTT
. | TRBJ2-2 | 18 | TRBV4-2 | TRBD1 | CASSQVFRGSRDTGELFF | TGTGCCAGCAGCCAGGTCTTCAGGGGGAGTAGGGACACCGGGGAGCTGTTTTTT
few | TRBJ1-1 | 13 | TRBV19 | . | CASRLGGSTEAFF | TGTGCCAGTCGGTTGGGGGGGAGCACTGAAGCTTTCTTT
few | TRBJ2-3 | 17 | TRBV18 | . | CASSPSVPRGSTDTQYF | TGTGCCAGCTCACCAAGTGTCCCGCGAGGGAGCACAGATACGCAGTATTTT
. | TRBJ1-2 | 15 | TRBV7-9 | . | CASSHTGTQNYGYTF | TGTGCCAGCAGCCATACCGGGACACAGAACTATGGCTACACCTTC
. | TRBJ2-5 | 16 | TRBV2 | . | CASTRRVSVLQETQYF | TGTGCCAGCACCCGACGGGTCAGCGTACTCCAAGAGACCCAGTACTTC
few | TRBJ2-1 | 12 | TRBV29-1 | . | CSVGSNGNEQFF | TGCAGCGTTGGTTCGAATGGGAATGAGCAGTTCTTC
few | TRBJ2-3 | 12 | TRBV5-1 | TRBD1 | CASAQGKDTQYF | TGCGCCAGCGCACAGGGGAAAGATACGCAGTATTTT
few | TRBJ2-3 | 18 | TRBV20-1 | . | CSARDGAGDRSPTDTQYF | TGCAGTGCTAGAGATGGCGCAGGGGACCGCAGCCCCACAGATACGCAGTATTTT
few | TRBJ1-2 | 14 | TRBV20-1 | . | CSASRGDGNYGYTF | TGCAGTGCCTCACGGGGGGACGGCAACTATGGCTACACCTTC
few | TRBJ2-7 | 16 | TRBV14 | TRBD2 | CASSQNRDYLVSEQYF | TGTGCCAGCAGCCAGAACCGGGACTACCTTGTGAGCGAGCAGTACTTC
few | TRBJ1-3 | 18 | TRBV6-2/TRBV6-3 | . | CASSYSSIEISPGNTIYF | TGTGCCAGCAGTTACTCTTCGATCGAGATATCCCCTGGAAACACCATATATTTT
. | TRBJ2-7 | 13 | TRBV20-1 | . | CSAKKAGAYEQYF | TGCAGTGCAAAAAAAGCGGGTGCCTACGAGCAGTACTTC
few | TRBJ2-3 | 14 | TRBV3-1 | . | CASSPEGWSDTQYF | TGTGCCAGCAGCCCCGAGGGTTGGTCAGATACGCAGTATTTT
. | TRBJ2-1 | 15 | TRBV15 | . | CATSRARSSYNEQFF | TGTGCCACCAGCAGAGCGCGAAGCTCCTACAATGAGCAGTTCTTC
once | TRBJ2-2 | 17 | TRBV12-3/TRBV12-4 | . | CASSCLGGPPNTGELFF | TGTGCCAGCAGTTGCCTTGGGGGCCCCCCGAACACCGGGGAGCTGTTTTTT
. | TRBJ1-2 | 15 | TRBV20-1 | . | CSARVEFGTNYGYTF | TGCAGTGCCCGGGTAGAGTTTGGCACTAACTATGGCTACACCTTC
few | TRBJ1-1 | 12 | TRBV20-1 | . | CSARERGAEAFF | TGCAGTGCTAGAGAAAGAGGGGCCGAAGCTTTCTTT
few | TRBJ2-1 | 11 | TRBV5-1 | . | CASMGVNEQFF | TGCGCCAGCATGGGGGTCAATGAGCAGTTCTTC
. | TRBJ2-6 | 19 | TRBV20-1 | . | CSAKARLQGGYSGANVLTF | TGCAGTGCTAAAGCCCGATTACAGGGCGGGTACTCTGGGGCCAACGTCCTGACTTTC